The present T cell receptor (beta chain) was sequenced within a study of spatial heterogeneity in lung cancer. Study details: More than 9.5 raw reads, on average, carried each unique TCR and UMI combination.

General study findings and limits: Relative to follow-up, resection was when ubiquitous expanded tumor TCRs appeared more in blood.

CDR1 KGHDR and CDR2 SFDVKD come from the germline V gene. CDR3 size: 15 residues. V shed 3 bases and J 5 bases; nucleotides not matched to a gene: 7. As regards this clonotype: Its specificity is not known.

TCRdb processed the 5' RACE reads anew with MiXCR; each CDR3 protein has one entry. The repertoire holds roughly 5,200 distinct CDR3 sequences, 20% to 30% seen once, with 16% in the top ten. The time point denotes: sample taken at primary tumor resection. The input material, whole RNA from tumor, nontumor lung or frozen PBMC, was sequenced unsorted. This chain joins TRBV24-1 and TRBJ2-7; TRBD2 matches at 9 bases. Sequenced material: PBMCs, taken at surgery. This TCR came from a male donor with early-stage non-small cell lung cancer. CDR3 loop: CATSDAGTSTDEQYF. CDR3 DNA: TGTGCCACCAGTGATGCCGGGACTAGCACCGACGAGCAGTACTTC.